The 31 T cell receptor beta chains in this list originate from one sample, sequenced in a study of breast tumors, draining lymph nodes, adjacent tissues. Breast cancer patients provided tissue from their axillary draining lymph nodes. TCRdb itself ran the multiplex PCR reads through MiXCR, one entry per CDR3 protein. The sample holds under 250,000 distinct CDR3 sequences, around 32% seen once. Sequencing used axillary lymph node tissue. All receptors come from a female donor with breast cancer. Some clones in this sample may be carry-over from other donors' samples.

The chain is built from TRBV29-1 and TRBJ2-1, with 8 bases identical to TRBD1. The length of the CDR3 is 13 residues. J gave up 5 bases and V 7 bases, and 7 bases lay outside the gene matches. Germline V gene data show CDR1 as SQVTM and CDR2 as ANQGSEA. CDR3 amino acids: CSGGQGVDNEQFF. The CDR3 DNA reads as TGCAGCGGCGGACAGGGAGTTGACAATGAGCAGTTCTTC.

Concerning this clonotype itself: A read error is possible here, since a much larger clone lies one base away. The chain joins TRBV7-8 to TRBJ2-4; 7 positions match TRBD2. CDR3 length equals 18 residues. The germline CDR1 and CDR2 sequences are SGHVS and FQNEAQ. CDR3: CASGLEEGGFAAKNIQYF. The CDR3 DNA reads as TGTGCCAGCGGCTTGGAAGAGGGAGGGTTCGCGGCCAAAAACATTCAGTACTTC. Using reference TRBV7-8 and TRBJ2-4 for the parts outside the CDR3, the full variable domain is GAGVSQSPRYKVAKRGQDVALRCDPISGHVSLFWYQQALGQGPEFLTYFQNEAQLDKSGLPSDRFFAERPEGSVSTLKIQRTQQEDSAVYLCASGLEEGGFAAKNIQYFGAGTRLSVL.

As concerns this clonotype: Just one base apart from a much larger clone, this may be a read error. The rearrangement links TRBV7-9 to TRBJ2-5, with TRBD1 matching over 10 bases. CDR3 size: 15 residues. In germline, CDR1 is SEHNR, CDR2 FQNEAQ (reference sequence). As DNA, the CDR3 is TGTGCCAGCAGCCGCGGGACAGGGGCTGGGGAGACCCAGCACTTC. Encoded protein: CASSRGTGAGETQHF. The full variable domain, its missing parts supplied by reference TRBV7-9 and TRBJ2-5, is DTGVSQNPRHKITKRGQNVTFRCDPISEHNRLYWYRQTLGQGPEFLTYFQNEAQLEKSRLLSDRFSAERPKGSFSTLEIQRTEQGDSAMYLCASSRGTGAGETQHFGPGTRLLVL.

The gene calls are TRBV18 and TRBJ2-3; possibly TRBD2 for D (5 bases). Germline lookup yields CDR1 KGHSH and CDR2 LQKENI. The CDR3 spans 15 residues. Trimming pared 3 bases from V and 4 bases from J, leaving 14 bases between. CDR3 in DNA: TGTGCCAGCTCACCGATGGGGAGAGGCGCAGATACGCAGTATTTT. Protein: CASSPMGRGADTQYF.

The chain combines TRBV6-4 with TRBJ2-2; the match to TRBD1 covers 7 bases. This CDR3 has 16 residues. V shed 3 bases and J 2 bases; nucleotides not matched to a gene: 6. Germline CDR1 reads MRHNA; CDR2 reads SNTAGT. Here the CDR3 reads CASSERAGGNTGELFF. CDR3 in DNA: TGTGCCAGCAGTGAGCGGGCAGGGGGAAACACCGGGGAGCTGTTTTTT.

This clonotype was counted at least ten times. The chain carries TRBV7-9 and TRBJ2-3; D possibly uses TRBD1 or TRBD2 (5 bases each). V lost 2 bases to trimming and J lost 2 bases, with 8 bases between them. Germline V gene sequence: CDR1 SEHNR, CDR2 FQNEAQ (reference sequence). This CDR3 spans 14 amino acids. For the CDR3, the DNA is TGTGCCAGCAGCTTACCGGGGCCCACAGATACGCAGTATTTT. Translation: CASSLPGPTDTQYF.

This clonotype was picked up many times. The V and J genes are TRBV2 and TRBJ2-3, with D perhaps matching TRBD2 (6 bases). Germline V gene sequence: CDR1 SNHLY, CDR2 FYNNEI. The V gene lost 3 bases and the J gene lost 5 bases, with 9 bases spanning the gap. The CDR3 extends over 13 amino acids. The DNA for the CDR3 is TGTGCCAGCAGTGAGGAGGGAGGAGATACGCAGTATTTT. It yields the protein CASSEEGGDTQYF. The entire variable domain, with the rest obtained from reference TRBV2 and TRBJ2-3, is as follows: EPEVTQTPSHQVTQMGQEVILRCVPISNHLYFYWYRQILGQKVEFLVSFYNNEISEKSEIFDDQFSVERPDGSNFTLKIRSTKLEDSAMYFCASSEEGGDTQYFGPGTRLTVL.

This clonotype showed up many times. The chain uses TRBV12-3 or TRBV12-4 and TRBJ2-3; maybe TRBD2 (6 bases). V was pared by 0 bases and J by 0 bases, with 13 bases between. This CDR3 is 17 amino acids long. In DNA, the CDR3 is TGTGCCAGCAGTTTAGCGGTCGGGAGTCCTAGCACAGATACGCAGTATTTT. It codes for CASSLAVGSPSTDTQYF.

Many counts were recorded for this clonotype. The V and J genes are TRBV20-1 and TRBJ2-1; weak D call: TRBD2 (5 bases). Per germline, CDR1 DFQATT and CDR2 SNEGSKA (reference sequence). The CDR3 loop spans 13 amino acids. Trimming stripped 6 bases from V and 5 bases from J, with 14 bases between. The CDR3 region has the DNA TGCAGTGCCGGCGGGCTATCCGACAATGAGCAGTTCTTC. It codes for CSAGGLSDNEQFF.

This clonotype came up many times. This chain joins TRBV7-6 and TRBJ1-5; 9 nucleotides match TRBD1. The trim removed 1 base at V and 4 bases at J, leaving 5 bases unmatched. From germline, CDR1 is SGHVS and CDR2 FNYEAQ. This CDR3 spans 16 amino acids. The CDR3 sequence is CASSLGGQGMNQPQHF. In nucleotides, the CDR3 is TGTGCCAGCAGCTTAGGGGGACAGGGTATGAATCAGCCCCAGCATTTT.

This clonotype has a count of ten or more. The genes are TRBV19 and TRBJ2-1; 10 bases map to TRBD1. CDR3 length: 14 amino acids. V shed 8 bases, J shed 7 bases, and the junction held 8 bases outside the gene matches. Germline values: CDR1 LNHDA, CDR2 SQIVND (reference sequence). CDR3 region: CASRLRDRGNEQFF. Written as DNA, the CDR3 is TGTGCCAGTCGTCTCCGGGACAGGGGTAATGAGCAGTTCTTC. The whole variable domain, remainder taken from reference TRBV19 and TRBJ2-1, is DGGITQSPKYLFRKEGQNVTLSCEQNLNHDAMYWYRQDPGQGLRLIYYSQIVNDFQKGDIAEGYSVSREKKESFPLTVTSAQKNPTAFYLCASRLRDRGNEQFFGPGTRLTVL.

This clonotype occurred many times. V and J are TRBV29-1 and TRBJ2-3; D gene ambiguous. The germline V gene has CDR1 SQVTM and CDR2 ANQGSEA. V lost 0 bases to trimming and J lost 4 bases, with 2 bases between them. The CDR3 covers 11 residues. CDR3 amino acids: CSVEDADTQYF. CDR3 in DNA: TGCAGCGTTGAAGATGCAGATACGCAGTATTTT.

With regard to this clonotype: One end of the junction is discordant with germline, which a read error may explain. CDR3 residues: CGAMGDRSPYEQYF. The CDR3, as DNA: TGCGGTGCTATGGGGGACAGGAGTCCCTACGAGCAGTACTTC. V and J are TRBV20-1 and TRBJ2-7; 8 bases match TRBD1. This CDR3 comprises 14 residues. CDR1 is DFQATT, CDR2 SNEGSKA, per germline (reference sequence).

Ten or more counts support this clonotype. This chain uses TRBV4-1 with TRBJ1-5; D remains unclear. The CDR3 runs to 15 residues. Germline V gene data show CDR1 as MGHRA and CDR2 as YSYEKL. Trimming cost V 0 bases and J 3 bases, with 9 bases left between them. The DNA for the CDR3 is TGCGCCAGCAGCCAAGACCCAGGCATCAATCAGCCCCAGCATTTT. Translation gives CASSQDPGINQPQHF.

The chain uses TRBV19 and TRBJ2-6; unclear D gene. Germline CDR1 is LNHDA and CDR2 is SQIVND (reference sequence). V lost 8 bases, J lost 0 bases, and 2 bases lay in between. CDR3 size: 12 residues. The chain's CDR3 is CASYSGANVLTF. CDR3 nucleotide sequence: TGTGCCAGTTACTCTGGGGCCAACGTCCTGACTTTC.

This clonotype showed up just once. This chain connects TRBV7-2 to TRBJ2-6; D gene uncertain. The V gene's germline CDR1 is SGHTA and CDR2 FQGNSA. The ends were cut back, 9 bases at V and 0 bases at J, with 6 bases in the middle. There are 13 residues in the CDR3. The CDR3 here is CASYFSGANVLTF. CDR3 DNA sequence: TGTGCCAGTTATTTCTCTGGGGCCAACGTCCTGACTTTC.

This clonotype was recorded at least ten times. The rearrangement joins TRBV29-1 to TRBJ2-2; TRBD1 agrees at 8 bases. CDR1 and CDR2 (germline): SQVTM, ANQGSEA. This CDR3 comprises 14 residues. V shed 6 bases, J shed 8 bases, and the junction held 11 bases outside the gene matches. CDR3 in amino acids: CSVTLRGLGGELFF. In DNA, the CDR3 is TGCAGCGTGACACTCAGGGGGCTCGGTGGGGAGCTGTTTTTT.

This clonotype appeared many times. The chain employs TRBV19 and TRBJ2-7, with TRBD2 identical over 9 bases. V trimming: 2 bases; J trimming: 4 bases; junction bases outside the gene matches: 9. This CDR3 spans 16 amino acids. Germline V gives CDR1 LNHDA, CDR2 SQIVND (reference sequence). The DNA for the CDR3 is TGTGCCAGTAGTATACAGGGGATAGCGGGAGTATACGAGCAGTACTTC. Amino acids: CASSIQGIAGVYEQYF.

The CDR3 DNA is TGTGCCAGCAGATTCAGAACGAGACGCGCCAGGGATGAGCAGTTCTTC. This gives the protein CASRFRTRRARDEQFF. The V call is TRBV6-2 or TRBV6-3, the J call TRBJ2-1; TRBD1 is a possible D gene (5 bases). From germline, CDR1 is MNHEY and CDR2 SVGEGT. The CDR3 runs 16 residues. V was pared by 6 bases and J by 8 bases, with 23 bases between.

This clonotype was picked up many times. The chain joins TRBV12-3 or TRBV12-4 to TRBJ2-1; 10 nucleotides agree with TRBD2. V shed 7 bases and J 4 bases; nucleotides not matched to a gene: 7. The CDR3 has 15 amino acids. CDR3 nucleotide sequence: TGTGCCAGCATTCCTAGCGGGAGTCGATACAATGAGCAGTTCTTC. It codes for CASIPSGSRYNEQFF.

The rearrangement uses TRBV6-4 and TRBJ2-7, with 9 nucleotides matching TRBD1. CDR3 length equals 13 residues. Germline trimming cut 6 bases from V and 5 bases from J; bases unmatched to any gene: 5. Germline lookup yields CDR1 MRHNA and CDR2 SNTAGT. The CDR3 region has the DNA TGTGCCAGCAGCCGGGACAGGGACGACGAGCAGTACTTC. Protein sequence: CASSRDRDDEQYF.

As for this clonotype: A read error is possible here, since a much larger clone lies one base away. The rearrangement uses TRBV20-1 and TRBJ2-7; weak D call: TRBD1 (5 bases). The CDR3 runs to 11 residues. Germline V gene data show CDR1 as DFQATT and CDR2 as SNEGSKA (reference sequence). Written as DNA, the CDR3 is TGCAGTGCCAGGGAAAAGCACGAGCAGTCCTTC. Translation gives CSAREKHEQSF.

CDR3 nucleotide sequence: TGCAGCGTTGAAGACTCGTTCCCTGGGGCCAACGTCCTGACTTTC. Translation gives CSVEDSFPGANVLTF. The rearrangement links TRBV29-1 to TRBJ2-6, with unresolved D. CDR1 is SQVTM, CDR2 ANQGSEA, per germline. Deletions cut 0 bases from V and 2 bases from J, with 8 bases between. The CDR3 runs to 15 residues.

Remarks on this clonotype: Relative to the germline gene, one junction end is altered; a read error may explain this. The chain employs TRBV27 and TRBJ2-1; 7 nucleotides line up with TRBD1. Germline V CDR1 and CDR2: MNHEY, SMNVEV (reference sequence). The CDR3 has 14 residues. CDR3 sequence: CGSSPWGQLNEQFF. The CDR3 bases are TGTGGCAGCAGTCCGTGGGGACAGCTCAATGAGCAGTTCTTC.

This clonotype was picked up many times. This sequence joins TRBV5-1 and TRBJ2-1; D may be TRBD1 or TRBD2 (5 bases each). The CDR3 sequence is 15 residues long. The germline V and J ends were trimmed by 0 bases and 5 bases, with 12 bases remaining between them. CDR1 is SGHRS, CDR2 YFSETQ, per germline. The CDR3 nucleotides read TGCGCCAGCAGCTTGGGGGACCGACCCAACAATGAGCAGTTCTTC. It codes for CASSLGDRPNNEQFF.

Ten or more counts support this clonotype. A much larger clonotype is one base distant, so this may be a read error. Here the CDR3 DNA reads TGTGCCAGCAGCTTAGGCACAGGGAACCAAGAGACCCAGCACTTC. Amino acid sequence: CASSLGTGNQETQHF. This rearrangement joins TRBV7-9 to TRBJ2-5; tentatively, D is TRBD1 (6 bases). Germline V gene sequence: CDR1 SEHNR, CDR2 FQNEAQ (reference sequence). The CDR3 contains 15 residues.

The table lists this clonotype with a few counts. This sequence joins TRBV29-1 and TRBJ1-1; 11 bases fit TRBD1. This CDR3 contains 14 residues. From germline, CDR1 is SQVTM and CDR2 ANQGSEA. V shed 8 bases, J shed 0 bases, and the junction held 5 bases outside the gene matches. The CDR3 bases are TGCAGCTCTAGGACAGGGGGCCTGAACACTGAAGCTTTCTTT. Translation gives CSSRTGGLNTEAFF.

This clonotype was seen repeatedly, ten times or more. The V gene is TRBV20-1, the J gene TRBJ1-5; 7 bases line up with TRBD1. The CDR3 spans 13 residues. Germline trimming cut 5 bases from V and 4 bases from J; bases unmatched to any gene: 5. From germline, CDR1 is DFQATT and CDR2 SNEGSKA (reference sequence). Here the CDR3 DNA reads TGCAGTGCTGGGGACAGCCTAAATCAGCCCCAGCATTTT. Translation: CSAGDSLNQPQHF.

The rearrangement joins TRBV20-1 to TRBJ2-5; perhaps TRBD1 as D (5 bases). The germline V and J ends were trimmed by 5 bases and 7 bases, with 20 bases remaining between them. Germline CDR1 DFQATT, CDR2 SNEGSKA (reference sequence). The CDR3 has 14 amino acids. This CDR3 is CSAGARSQTGTQYF. Here the CDR3 DNA reads TGCAGTGCTGGAGCCCGGAGCCAAACAGGGACCCAGTACTTC.

This clonotype was counted ten times or more. V gene TRBV27 combines with J gene TRBJ1-5; the D is unclear. The germline V gene has CDR1 MNHEY and CDR2 SMNVEV (reference sequence). V dropped 6 bases and J dropped 1 base, with 10 bases sitting between them. The CDR3 runs to 14 residues. The CDR3 DNA reads TGTGCCAGCAGAACCTTTGGGAGCAATCAGCCCCAGCATTTT. Protein product: CASRTFGSNQPQHF.

In DNA form, the CDR3 reads TGTGCCAGCAGCTTAGACAGCTCTAGGGGTGGCTACACCTTC. Encoded protein: CASSLDSSRGGYTF. The chain has TRBV7-2 and TRBJ1-2; the D gene is possibly TRBD1 (5 bases). The V end lost 1 base, the J end lost 7 bases, and 13 bases lay between the germline ends. Germline-derived CDR1 and CDR2 are SGHTA and FQGNSA. The CDR3 is 14 residues long.